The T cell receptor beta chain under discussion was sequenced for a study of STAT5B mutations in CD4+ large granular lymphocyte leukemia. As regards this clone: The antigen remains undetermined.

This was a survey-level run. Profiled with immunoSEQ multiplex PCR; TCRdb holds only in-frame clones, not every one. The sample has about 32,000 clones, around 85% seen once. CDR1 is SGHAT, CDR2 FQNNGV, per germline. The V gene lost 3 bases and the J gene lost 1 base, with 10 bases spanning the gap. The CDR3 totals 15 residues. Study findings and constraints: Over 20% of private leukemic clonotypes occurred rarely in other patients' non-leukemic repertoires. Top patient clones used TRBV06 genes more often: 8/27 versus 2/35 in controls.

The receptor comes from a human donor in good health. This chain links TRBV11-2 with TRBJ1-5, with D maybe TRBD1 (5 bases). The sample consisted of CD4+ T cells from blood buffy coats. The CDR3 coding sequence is TGTGCCAGCAGCTTCATGGGGGGGAGCAATCAGCCCCAGCATTTT. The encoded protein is CASSFMGGSNQPQHF.